This T cell receptor (beta chain) was captured in a study of cytomegalovirus exposure and HLA in healthy donors. This CDR3 is built from 14 residues. Germline CDR1 reads MNHEY; CDR2 reads SMNVEV (reference sequence). The V end was cut by 4 bases, the J end by 0 bases, with 7 bases between. PCR primers comprised 60 Vbeta and 13 Jbeta primers. TCRdb keeps only in-frame clones here, not all; method: immunoSEQ multiplex PCR. The sample lists about 160,000 clones; approximately 88% were seen once. The TCR originated in a man aged 25-45 years in good health and CMV-seronegative. The chain is built from TRBV27 and TRBJ1-5; D gene ambiguous. The sequenced sample consisted of PBMCs. The CDR3 nucleotides read TGTGCCAGCAGTTCCGGGGATAGCAATCAGCCCCAGCATTTT. Amino acid sequence: CASSSGDSNQPQHF.